The rows below give T cell receptor beta chains drawn from one sample of a study of shared clonotypes between healthy human individuals. TCRdb's copy holds only in-frame clones and misses some; the assay was immunoSEQ multiplex PCR. This table has around 2.1 million clones, roughly 91% appearing once. Sequencing input: naive CD8+ T cells from PBMCs. Receptors originate from a man between 18 and 29 years old in good health. Some clones in this sample may be carry-over from other donors' samples. The CDR3 runs from the conserved cysteine through the conserved F or W. Each record gives: V gene, D gene, J gene, clone size, CDR3 protein, CDR3 DNA. D genes are given only for firm matches. Not all rows give a size; the values are once, few, many and, for expanded clones, a class.

v_call: TRBV19; d_call: -; j_call: TRBJ2-7; clone_size: -; cdr3_aa: CASQVYAGITYEQYF; cdr3_nt: TGTGCCAGTCAAGTATACGCAGGGATCACCTACGAGCAGTACTTC
v_call: TRBV28; d_call: -; j_call: TRBJ2-3; clone_size: -; cdr3_aa: CASSPWTARGNTQYF; cdr3_nt: TGTGCCAGCAGTCCTTGGACGGCTAGGGGAAATACGCAGTATTTT
v_call: TRBV19; d_call: -; j_call: TRBJ1-5; clone_size: -; cdr3_aa: CASSPQGYQPQHF; cdr3_nt: TGTGCCAGTAGTCCCCAGGGGTATCAGCCCCAGCATTTT
v_call: TRBV5-5; d_call: -; j_call: TRBJ2-7; clone_size: -; cdr3_aa: CASSLVAGGNYEQYF; cdr3_nt: TGTGCCAGCAGCTTGGTGGCAGGGGGGAACTACGAGCAGTACTTC
v_call: TRBV5-1; d_call: -; j_call: TRBJ2-7; clone_size: -; cdr3_aa: CASNPGSSAYEQYF; cdr3_nt: TGCGCCAGCAACCCTGGGTCCTCCGCCTACGAGCAGTACTTC
v_call: TRBV4-2; d_call: TRBD2; j_call: TRBJ2-7; clone_size: -; cdr3_aa: CASSQGPASGYEQYF; cdr3_nt: TGTGCCAGCAGCCAAGGGCCGGCTAGCGGCTACGAGCAGTACTTC
v_call: TRBV6-6; d_call: -; j_call: TRBJ2-5; clone_size: -; cdr3_aa: CASSSRETQYF; cdr3_nt: TGTGCCAGCAGTTCCCGGGAGACCCAGTACTTC
v_call: TRBV13; d_call: -; j_call: TRBJ2-3; clone_size: -; cdr3_aa: CASSLRAPEDTQYF; cdr3_nt: TGTGCCAGCAGCCTCCGGGCCCCAGAGGATACGCAGTATTTT
v_call: TRBV19; d_call: TRBD1; j_call: TRBJ2-7; clone_size: -; cdr3_aa: CASGGQGGYEQYF; cdr3_nt: TGTGCCAGTGGGGGACAGGGCGGCTACGAGCAGTACTTC
v_call: TRBV2; d_call: -; j_call: TRBJ1-1; clone_size: -; cdr3_aa: CASSEALTHTNTEAFF; cdr3_nt: TGTGCCAGCAGTGAAGCGCTTACCCATACCAACACTGAAGCTTTCTTT
v_call: TRBV25-1; d_call: -; j_call: TRBJ1-1; clone_size: -; cdr3_aa: CASSAGYNTEAFF; cdr3_nt: TGTGCCAGCAGTGCGGGATATAACACTGAAGCTTTCTTT
v_call: TRBV27; d_call: -; j_call: TRBJ2-3; clone_size: -; cdr3_aa: CASSLLGAADTQYF; cdr3_nt: TGTGCCAGCAGTTTATTAGGGGCGGCAGATACGCAGTATTTT
v_call: TRBV28; d_call: -; j_call: TRBJ1-1; clone_size: -; cdr3_aa: CEDPERDTEAFF; cdr3_nt: TGTGAAGACCCTGAGCGCGACACTGAAGCTTTCTTT
v_call: TRBV7-9; d_call: TRBD1; j_call: TRBJ2-1; clone_size: -; cdr3_aa: CASAGQVYNEQFF; cdr3_nt: TGTGCCAGCGCTGGACAGGTATACAATGAGCAGTTCTTC
v_call: TRBV4-1; d_call: TRBD1; j_call: TRBJ1-2; clone_size: -; cdr3_aa: CASSREPTGNYGYTF; cdr3_nt: TGCGCCAGCAGCCGAGAACCGACAGGGAACTATGGCTACACCTTC
v_call: TRBV9; d_call: TRBD2; j_call: TRBJ2-7; clone_size: -; cdr3_aa: CASSPGLAGGPYEQYF; cdr3_nt: TGTGCCAGCAGCCCTGGACTAGCGGGAGGGCCCTACGAGCAGTACTTC
v_call: TRBV9; d_call: -; j_call: TRBJ1-1; clone_size: -; cdr3_aa: CASSLGPTEAFF; cdr3_nt: TGTGCCAGCAGCCTGGGCCCCACGGAAGCTTTCTTT
v_call: TRBV28; d_call: -; j_call: TRBJ2-3; clone_size: -; cdr3_aa: CASSRDTQYF; cdr3_nt: TGTGCCAGCTCTAGGGATACGCAGTATTTT
v_call: TRBV2; d_call: TRBD1; j_call: TRBJ2-7; clone_size: -; cdr3_aa: CASSTGLIAYEQYF; cdr3_nt: TGTGCCAGCTCGACAGGGTTAATCGCCTACGAGCAGTACTTC
v_call: TRBV29-1; d_call: -; j_call: TRBJ2-7; clone_size: once; cdr3_aa: CSVGSYEQYF; cdr3_nt: TGCAGCGTTGGTTCCTACGAGCAGTACTTC
v_call: TRBV7-3; d_call: -; j_call: TRBJ2-7; clone_size: -; cdr3_aa: CASSPTGSPYEQYF; cdr3_nt: TGTGCCAGCAGCCCTACCGGGTCCCCCTACGAGCAGTACTTC
v_call: TRBV29-1; d_call: -; j_call: TRBJ2-2; clone_size: -; cdr3_aa: CSVQYSGNTGELFF; cdr3_nt: TGCAGCGTTCAATATTCGGGTAACACCGGGGAGCTGTTTTTT
v_call: TRBV4-3; d_call: TRBD1; j_call: TRBJ1-1; clone_size: -; cdr3_aa: CASSHDRGTEAFF; cdr3_nt: TGCGCCAGCAGCCACGACAGGGGGACTGAAGCTTTCTTT
v_call: TRBV7-3; d_call: TRBD2; j_call: TRBJ2-3; clone_size: -; cdr3_aa: CASSSSGGSLDTQYF; cdr3_nt: TGTGCCAGCAGCTCTAGCGGCGGGAGCCTAGATACGCAGTATTTT
v_call: TRBV28; d_call: -; j_call: TRBJ2-5; clone_size: -; cdr3_aa: CASTLQETQYF; cdr3_nt: TGTGCCAGCACCCTTCAAGAGACCCAGTACTTC
v_call: TRBV28; d_call: -; j_call: TRBJ2-2; clone_size: few; cdr3_aa: CASRGLDTGELFF; cdr3_nt: TGTGCCAGCAGGGGGCTAGACACCGGGGAGCTGTTTTTT
v_call: TRBV9; d_call: TRBD2; j_call: TRBJ2-1; clone_size: -; cdr3_aa: CASSVGGLPADEQFF; cdr3_nt: TGTGCCAGCAGCGTAGGGGGACTACCCGCGGATGAGCAGTTCTTC
v_call: TRBV28; d_call: TRBD1; j_call: TRBJ2-1; clone_size: -; cdr3_aa: CASSPVTDRGRGSEQFF; cdr3_nt: TGTGCCAGCAGTCCTGTTACGGACAGGGGTCGAGGGAGTGAGCAGTTCTTC
v_call: TRBV5-4; d_call: -; j_call: TRBJ2-5; clone_size: -; cdr3_aa: CASSPTLGVGALKETQYF; cdr3_nt: TGTGCCAGCAGCCCGACCTTAGGGGTCGGGGCTCTCAAAGAGACCCAGTACTTC
v_call: TRBV2; d_call: TRBD1; j_call: TRBJ2-3; clone_size: -; cdr3_aa: CASSPTTGGDTQYF; cdr3_nt: TGTGCCAGCAGTCCCACGACAGGGGGAGATACGCAGTATTTT
v_call: TRBV6-6; d_call: -; j_call: TRBJ1-2; clone_size: once; cdr3_aa: CASVANYGYTF; cdr3_nt: TGTGCCAGCGTAGCTAACTATGGCTACACCTTC
v_call: TRBV7-9; d_call: -; j_call: TRBJ2-2; clone_size: -; cdr3_aa: CASSLPNTGELFF; cdr3_nt: TGTGCCAGCAGCTTACCAAACACCGGGGAGCTGTTTTTT
v_call: TRBV4-1; d_call: -; j_call: TRBJ1-5; clone_size: -; cdr3_aa: CASSHRQEAGQPQHF; cdr3_nt: TGCGCCAGCAGCCATCGACAGGAAGCCGGTCAGCCCCAGCATTTT
v_call: TRBV2; d_call: -; j_call: TRBJ2-7; clone_size: -; cdr3_aa: CAREDAFGEQYF; cdr3_nt: TGTGCCAGGGAGGATGCGTTCGGCGAGCAGTACTTC
v_call: TRBV30; d_call: -; j_call: TRBJ1-4; clone_size: -; cdr3_aa: CAYQYGGLNEKLFF; cdr3_nt: TGTGCCTACCAATACGGAGGGTTAAATGAAAAACTGTTTTTT
v_call: TRBV4-3; d_call: -; j_call: TRBJ1-1; clone_size: -; cdr3_aa: CASSQAGGREAFF; cdr3_nt: TGCGCCAGCAGCCAAGCGGGTGGGCGTGAAGCTTTCTTT
v_call: TRBV28; d_call: -; j_call: TRBJ1-1; clone_size: -; cdr3_aa: CASSLGGREAFF; cdr3_nt: TGTGCCAGCAGTTTGGGAGGGCGTGAAGCTTTCTTT
v_call: TRBV15; d_call: -; j_call: TRBJ1-1; clone_size: -; cdr3_aa: CATSDPEWNTEAFF; cdr3_nt: TGTGCCACCAGCGATCCCGAGTGGAACACTGAAGCTTTCTTT
v_call: TRBV19; d_call: -; j_call: TRBJ1-4; clone_size: -; cdr3_aa: CASSMRDRESEKLFF; cdr3_nt: TGTGCCAGTAGTATGAGAGACAGAGAATCGGAAAAACTGTTTTTT
v_call: TRBV6-1; d_call: TRBD2; j_call: TRBJ2-7; clone_size: -; cdr3_aa: CASSEISYPGGEQYF; cdr3_nt: TGTGCCAGCAGTGAGATATCCTACCCGGGGGGTGAGCAGTACTTC
v_call: TRBV5-6; d_call: -; j_call: TRBJ2-1; clone_size: -; cdr3_aa: CASSLASVAGVYNEQFF; cdr3_nt: TGTGCCAGCAGCTTGGCCTCGGTGGCTGGGGTCTACAATGAGCAGTTCTTC
v_call: TRBV5-6; d_call: -; j_call: TRBJ2-3; clone_size: once; cdr3_aa: CASSLVSGVFTDTQYF; cdr3_nt: TGTGCCAGCAGCTTGGTCTCGGGGGTCTTCACAGATACGCAGTATTTT
v_call: TRBV12-5; d_call: -; j_call: TRBJ1-4; clone_size: -; cdr3_aa: CASGLQNRHLSEKLFF; cdr3_nt: TGTGCTAGTGGTTTGCAAAACCGACACCTTAGTGAAAAACTGTTTTTT
v_call: TRBV9; d_call: -; j_call: TRBJ2-1; clone_size: -; cdr3_aa: CASSVVPLANNEQFF; cdr3_nt: TGTGCCAGCAGCGTAGTTCCCCTAGCTAACAATGAGCAGTTCTTC
v_call: TRBV20-1; d_call: -; j_call: TRBJ2-7; clone_size: -; cdr3_aa: CSARDAGEQYF; cdr3_nt: TGCAGTGCTAGAGATGCGGGCGAGCAGTACTTC
v_call: TRBV5-6; d_call: -; j_call: TRBJ2-7; clone_size: -; cdr3_aa: CASIGGSWSRNEQYF; cdr3_nt: TGTGCCAGCATAGGTGGGAGTTGGTCTAGGAACGAGCAGTACTTC
v_call: TRBV11-3; d_call: TRBD2; j_call: TRBJ2-1; clone_size: -; cdr3_aa: CASSLRREVEQFF; cdr3_nt: TGTGCCAGCAGCTTGAGGCGGGAGGTTGAGCAGTTCTTC
v_call: TRBV7-9; d_call: -; j_call: TRBJ2-7; clone_size: -; cdr3_aa: CASSPRTGPGYEQYF; cdr3_nt: TGTGCCAGCAGCCCGAGGACGGGTCCCGGCTACGAGCAGTACTTC
v_call: TRBV11-2; d_call: -; j_call: TRBJ1-4; clone_size: -; cdr3_aa: CASSLFQGATNEKLFF; cdr3_nt: TGTGCCAGCAGCTTATTCCAGGGTGCAACTAATGAAAAACTGTTTTTT
v_call: TRBV23-1; d_call: -; j_call: TRBJ2-3; clone_size: -; cdr3_aa: CASSQSWGPEEDTQYF; cdr3_nt: TGCGCCAGCAGTCAATCATGGGGACCAGAGGAGGATACGCAGTATTTT
v_call: TRBV5-4; d_call: -; j_call: TRBJ2-1; clone_size: -; cdr3_aa: CASSSWQQGWDNEQFF; cdr3_nt: TGTGCCAGCAGCTCCTGGCAACAGGGTTGGGACAATGAGCAGTTCTTC
v_call: TRBV10-3; d_call: TRBD2; j_call: TRBJ2-3; clone_size: -; cdr3_aa: CAISPTSGYFTDTQYF; cdr3_nt: TGTGCCATCAGCCCAACTAGCGGTTATTTCACAGATACGCAGTATTTT